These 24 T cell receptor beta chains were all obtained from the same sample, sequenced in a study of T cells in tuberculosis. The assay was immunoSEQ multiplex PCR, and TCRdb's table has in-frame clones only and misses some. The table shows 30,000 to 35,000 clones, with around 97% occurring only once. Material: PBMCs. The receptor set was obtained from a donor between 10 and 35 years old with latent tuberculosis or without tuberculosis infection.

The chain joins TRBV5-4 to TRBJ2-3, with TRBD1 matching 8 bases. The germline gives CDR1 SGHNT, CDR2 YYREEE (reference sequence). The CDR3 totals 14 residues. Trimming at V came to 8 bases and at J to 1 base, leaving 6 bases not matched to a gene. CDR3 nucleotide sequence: TGTGCCAGTGGATTGGGACAGGGCACAGATACGCAGTATTTT. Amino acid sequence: CASGLGQGTDTQYF.

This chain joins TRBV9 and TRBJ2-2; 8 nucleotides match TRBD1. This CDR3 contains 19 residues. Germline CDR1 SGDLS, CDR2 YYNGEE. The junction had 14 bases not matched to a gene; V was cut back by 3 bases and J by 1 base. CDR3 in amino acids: CASSGSGQGATLNTGELFF. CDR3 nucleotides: TGTGCCAGCAGCGGGAGCGGGCAGGGGGCGACCCTGAACACCGGGGAGCTGTTTTTT.

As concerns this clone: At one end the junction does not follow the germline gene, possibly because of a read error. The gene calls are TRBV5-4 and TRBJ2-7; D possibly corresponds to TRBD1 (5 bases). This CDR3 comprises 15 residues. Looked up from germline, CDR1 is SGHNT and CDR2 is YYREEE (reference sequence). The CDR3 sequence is CASSLDPGIGHEQYF. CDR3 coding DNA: TGTGCCAGTAGCTTGGACCCAGGGATTGGGCACGAGCAGTACTTC.

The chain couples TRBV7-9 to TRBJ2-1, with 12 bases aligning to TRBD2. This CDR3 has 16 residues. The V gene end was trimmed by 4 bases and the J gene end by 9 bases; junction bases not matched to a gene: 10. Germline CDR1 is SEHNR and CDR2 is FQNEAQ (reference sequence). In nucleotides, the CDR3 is TGTGCCAGCAGCTCTCTACTAGCGGGAGGAGTTCTTGAGCAGTTCTTC. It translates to CASSSLLAGGVLEQFF.

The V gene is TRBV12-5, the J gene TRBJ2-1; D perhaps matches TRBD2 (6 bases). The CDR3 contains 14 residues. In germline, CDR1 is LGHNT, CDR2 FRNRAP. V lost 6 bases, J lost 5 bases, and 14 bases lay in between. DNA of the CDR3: TGTGCTAGTGGCTCCCGACTAGGAGACAATGAGCAGTTCTTC. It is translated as CASGSRLGDNEQFF.

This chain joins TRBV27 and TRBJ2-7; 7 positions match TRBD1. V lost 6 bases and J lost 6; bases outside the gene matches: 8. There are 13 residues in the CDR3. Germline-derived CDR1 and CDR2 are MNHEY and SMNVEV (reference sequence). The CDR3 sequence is CASRFQGELEQYF. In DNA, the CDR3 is TGTGCCAGCAGATTTCAGGGGGAGCTCGAGCAGTACTTC.

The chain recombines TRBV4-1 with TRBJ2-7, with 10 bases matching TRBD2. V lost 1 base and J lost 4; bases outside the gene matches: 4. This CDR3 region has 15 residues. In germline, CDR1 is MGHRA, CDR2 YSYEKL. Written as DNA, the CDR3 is TGCGCCAGCAGCCAAGTCGCTAGCGGGGGTTACGAGCAGTACTTC. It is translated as CASSQVASGGYEQYF.

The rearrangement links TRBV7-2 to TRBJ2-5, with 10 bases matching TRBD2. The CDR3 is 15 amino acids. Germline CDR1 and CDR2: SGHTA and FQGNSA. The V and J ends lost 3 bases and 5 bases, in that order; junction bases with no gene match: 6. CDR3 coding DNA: TGTGCCAGCAGCTTTGGACTAGCGGAGGGGGAGACCCAGTACTTC. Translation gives CASSFGLAEGETQYF.

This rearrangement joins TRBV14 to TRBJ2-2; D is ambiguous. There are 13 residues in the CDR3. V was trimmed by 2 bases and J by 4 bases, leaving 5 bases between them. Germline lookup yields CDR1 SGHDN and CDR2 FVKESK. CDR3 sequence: CASSQHFTGELFF. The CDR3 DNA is TGTGCCAGCAGCCAACACTTCACCGGGGAGCTGTTTTTT. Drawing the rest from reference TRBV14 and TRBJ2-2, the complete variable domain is EAGVTQFPSHSVIEKGQTVTLRCDPISGHDNLYWYRRVMGKEIKFLLHFVKESKQDESGMPNNRFLAERTGGTYSTLKVQPAELEDSGVYFCASSQHFTGELFFGEGSRLTVL.

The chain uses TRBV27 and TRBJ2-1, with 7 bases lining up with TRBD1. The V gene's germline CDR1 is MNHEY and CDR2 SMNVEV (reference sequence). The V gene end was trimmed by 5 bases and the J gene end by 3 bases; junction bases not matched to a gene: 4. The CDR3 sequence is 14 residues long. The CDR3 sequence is CASSQGTDYNEQFF. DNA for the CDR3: TGTGCCAGCAGTCAAGGGACAGACTACAATGAGCAGTTCTTC.

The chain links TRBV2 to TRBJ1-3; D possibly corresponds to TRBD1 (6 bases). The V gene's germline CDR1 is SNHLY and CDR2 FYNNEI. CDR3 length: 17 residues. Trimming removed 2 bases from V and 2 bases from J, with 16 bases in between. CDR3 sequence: CASSEPSRGRTGNTIYF. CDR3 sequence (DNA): TGTGCCAGCAGTGAACCGTCGCGGGGGCGCACTGGAAACACCATATATTTT.

The CDR3 loop reads CASSEGRFFRTEYGYTF. The CDR3 DNA reads as TGTGCCAGCAGTGAAGGTCGATTTTTTCGGACAGAGTATGGCTACACCTTC. The V gene is TRBV2, the J gene TRBJ1-2; TRBD1 might be the D (6 bases). Germline CDR1 reads SNHLY; CDR2 reads FYNNEI. V lost 1 base, J lost 5 bases, and 20 bases lay in between. The CDR3 is 17 residues long. The variable domain in full, completed from reference TRBV2 and TRBJ1-2, reads EPEVTQTPSHQVTQMGQEVILRCVPISNHLYFYWYRQILGQKVEFLVSFYNNEISEKSEIFDDQFSVERPDGSNFTLKIRSTKLEDSAMYFCASSEGRFFRTEYGYTFGSGTRLTVV.

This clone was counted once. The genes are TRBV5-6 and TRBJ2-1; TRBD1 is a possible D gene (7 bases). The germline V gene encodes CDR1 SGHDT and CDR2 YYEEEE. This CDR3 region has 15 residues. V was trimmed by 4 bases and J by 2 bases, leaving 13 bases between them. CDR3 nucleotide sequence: TGTGCCAGCAGCCCCCAGGGGGGTACCTACAATGAGCAGTTCTTC. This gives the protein CASSPQGGTYNEQFF.

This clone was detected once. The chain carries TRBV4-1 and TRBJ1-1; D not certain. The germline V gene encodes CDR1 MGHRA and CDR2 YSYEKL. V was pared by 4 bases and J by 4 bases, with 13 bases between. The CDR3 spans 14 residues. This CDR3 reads CASSRIHRGTEAFF. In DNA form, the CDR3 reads TGCGCCAGCAGCCGCATACACCGGGGCACTGAAGCTTTCTTT.

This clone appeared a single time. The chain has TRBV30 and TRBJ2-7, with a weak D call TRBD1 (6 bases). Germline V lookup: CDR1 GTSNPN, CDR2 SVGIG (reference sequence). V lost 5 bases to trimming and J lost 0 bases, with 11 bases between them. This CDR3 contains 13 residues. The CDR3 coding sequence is TGTGCCTGGGGCCAGGGGTTCTCCTACGAGCAGTACTTC. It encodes CAWGQGFSYEQYF.

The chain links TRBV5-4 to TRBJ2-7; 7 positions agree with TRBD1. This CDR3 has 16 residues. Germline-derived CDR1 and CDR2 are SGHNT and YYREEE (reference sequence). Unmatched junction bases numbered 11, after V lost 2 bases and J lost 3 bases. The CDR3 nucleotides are TGTGCCAGCAGCTTAGTGACAGGGAAGGTTCACTACGAGCAGTACTTC. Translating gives CASSLVTGKVHYEQYF. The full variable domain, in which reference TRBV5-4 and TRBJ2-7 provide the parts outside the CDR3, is ETGVTQSPTHLIKTRGQQVTLRCSSQSGHNTVSWYQQALGQGPQFIFQYYREEENGRGNFPPRFSGLQFPNYSSELNVNALELDDSALYLCASSLVTGKVHYEQYFGPGTRLTVT.

CDR3 in amino acids: CASRTDRARVNEQFF. The CDR3 DNA follows: TGTGCCAGCAGAACCGACAGGGCGCGCGTTAATGAGCAGTTCTTC. The V call is TRBV2, the J call TRBJ2-1, with TRBD1 matching 7 bases. The V gene end was trimmed by 6 bases and the J gene end by 7 bases; junction bases not matched to a gene: 12. The CDR3 has 15 amino acids. Looked up from germline, CDR1 is SNHLY and CDR2 is FYNNEI. Filled out from reference TRBV2 and TRBJ2-1, the complete variable domain reads EPEVTQTPSHQVTQMGQEVILRCVPISNHLYFYWYRQILGQKVEFLVSFYNNEISEKSEIFDDQFSVERPDGSNFTLKIRSTKLEDSAMYFCASRTDRARVNEQFFGPGTRLTVL.

The DNA for the CDR3 is TGTGCCAGCAGTGTGGGGGGAGGAGGCTACACCTTC. Its protein is CASSVGGGGYTF. This sequence joins TRBV2 and TRBJ1-2; D may be TRBD1 (5 bases). The CDR3 has 12 amino acids. The V end lost 4 bases, the J end lost 8 bases, and 11 bases lay between the germline ends. From germline, CDR1 is SNHLY and CDR2 FYNNEI.

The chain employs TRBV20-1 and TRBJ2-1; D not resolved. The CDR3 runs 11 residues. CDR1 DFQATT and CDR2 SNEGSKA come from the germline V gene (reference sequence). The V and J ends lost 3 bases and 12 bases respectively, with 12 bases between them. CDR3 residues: CSASARLGQFF. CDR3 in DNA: TGCAGTGCTAGTGCGAGGCTGGGGCAGTTCTTC.

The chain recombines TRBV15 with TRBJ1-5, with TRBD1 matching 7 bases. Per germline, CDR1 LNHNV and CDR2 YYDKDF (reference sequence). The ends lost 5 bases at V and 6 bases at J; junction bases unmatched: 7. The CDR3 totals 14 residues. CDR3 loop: CATSGRQGTQPQHF. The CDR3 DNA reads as TGTGCCACCAGCGGCCGACAGGGTACTCAGCCCCAGCATTTT.

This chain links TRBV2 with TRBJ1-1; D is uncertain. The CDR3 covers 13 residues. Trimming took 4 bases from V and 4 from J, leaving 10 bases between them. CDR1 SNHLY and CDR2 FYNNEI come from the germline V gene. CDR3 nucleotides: TGTGCCAGCAGTGCAGAGGAGGGCACTGAAGCTTTCTTT. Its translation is CASSAEEGTEAFF.

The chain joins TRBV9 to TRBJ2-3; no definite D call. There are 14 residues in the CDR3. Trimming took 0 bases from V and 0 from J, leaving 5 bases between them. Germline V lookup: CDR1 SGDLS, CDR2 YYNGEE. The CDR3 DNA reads TGTGCCAGCAGCGTAGCTCCTAGCACAGATACGCAGTATTTT. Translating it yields CASSVAPSTDTQYF.

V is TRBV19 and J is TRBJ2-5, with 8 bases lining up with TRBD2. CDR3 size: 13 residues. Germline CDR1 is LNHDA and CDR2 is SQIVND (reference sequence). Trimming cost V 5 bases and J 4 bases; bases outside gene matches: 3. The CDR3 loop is CASSFRGGETQYF. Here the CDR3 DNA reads TGTGCCAGTAGTTTCCGGGGGGGAGAGACCCAGTACTTC.

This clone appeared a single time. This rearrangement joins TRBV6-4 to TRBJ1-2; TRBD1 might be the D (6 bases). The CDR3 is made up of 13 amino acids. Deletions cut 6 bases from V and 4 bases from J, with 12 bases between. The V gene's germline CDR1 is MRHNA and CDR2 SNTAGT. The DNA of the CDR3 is TGTGCCAGCAGCTCAACAGGGACCTATGGCTACACCTTC. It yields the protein CASSSTGTYGYTF.